This T cell receptor beta chain is drawn from a study of blood T cell repertoires in COVID-19. With V trimmed by 3 bases and J by 7 bases, 6 bases remained unmatched. The CDR3 covers 15 residues. The germline V gene encodes CDR1 LNHDA and CDR2 SQIVND (reference sequence). Assay used: immunoSEQ multiplex PCR; TCRdb lists only in-frame clones, some missing. The sample includes a few hundred thousand clones, 92% of them seen just once. V and J are TRBV19 and TRBJ2-1, with 10 bases aligning to TRBD1. Sequenced input: PBMCs or T cells enriched from blood (not recorded which). The TCR originated in a young woman who had recovered from COVID-19. The CDR3 bases are TGTGCCAGTAGTATGTCGACAGGGGGCTCGAATGAGCAGTTCTTC. This gives the protein CASSMSTGGSNEQFF.